The clone carrying this T cell receptor beta chain has a handful of counts. The sample is drawn from a study of blood T cell repertoires in COVID-19. Looking at the study overall: COVID-19 samples collected from the United States, Italy and Spain covered acute and convalescent phases. PBMCs, B-cell-depleted T cells, or T cells provided the cDNA or gDNA that made up the material.

Per the authors' pipeline: Estimation of nucleated cell counts relied on the amplification of reference gene primers. Sequencing was performed with immunoSEQ multiplex PCR; in TCRdb, only in-frame clones are kept and a portion is missing. V and J calls and clone size come straight from that table; D and trimming were deduced from the DNA. The sample lists under 85,000 clones, around 89% occurring once. Germline V gene data show CDR1 as KGHDR and CDR2 as SFDVKD. Trimming stripped 3 bases from V and 5 bases from J, with 10 bases between. The CDR3 is 14 residues long. The specimen sequenced was peripheral blood. V and J are TRBV24-1 and TRBJ1-5; a possible D gene is TRBD1 (5 bases). This TCR derives from a man aged 65 to 79 with active or convalescent COVID-19. The CDR3 is CATSDTGEDQPQHF. CDR3 DNA: TGTGCCACCAGTGATACAGGCGAAGATCAGCCCCAGCATTTT.